This T cell receptor beta chain was sequenced during a study of blood T cells in healthy people across ages. Whole-study findings and limits: Long-lived and aged donors differed, with more naive CD4+ cells and higher diversity in the long-lived.

The CDR3 consists of 13 residues. V lost 3 bases to trimming and J lost 6 bases, with 9 bases between them. CDR1 is GTSNPN, CDR2 SVGIG, per germline (reference sequence). As to this clonotype: The antigen is undetermined.

For the second PCR, which ran for roughly 6 to 12 cycles, a sample-barcoded 5' primer and a J-beta primer mix were used. A template-switch adaptor containing 12 random nucleotides labeled each cDNA molecule. Each CDR3 protein is one row after TCRdb ran MiXCR on the 5' RACE reads. The sample lists 630,000 or so distinct CDR3 sequences, about 30% seen once, with around 16% in the top ten. PBMCs, at least 6 million per sample, were isolated. This chain joins TRBV30 and TRBJ1-6; D remains ambiguous. Sequences were obtained from blood. The source of this sequence is a woman of 80 years or more in good health. The CDR3 sequence: CAWRVRSNSPLHF. DNA of the CDR3: TGTGCCTGGAGGGTCCGGAGTAATTCACCCCTCCACTTT.